This T cell receptor (beta chain) emerged from a study of cytomegalovirus exposure and HLA in healthy donors. CDR1 is LNHNV and CDR2 is YYDKDF in the germline V gene (reference sequence). This CDR3 has 16 residues. V dropped 5 bases and J dropped 6 bases, with 19 bases sitting between them. It was with 60 Vbeta and 13 Jbeta primers that the PCR ran. Data came from immunoSEQ multiplex PCR; TCRdb stores just in-frame clones and leaves some out. Found here are about 180,000 clones, around 80% of them singletons; the top ten hold about 1.5%. The source is a man in his late teens or twenties in good health and CMV-seronegative. The material sequenced was PBMCs. J is TRBJ2-2 and V is TRBV15; D remains ambiguous. CDR3 sequence reads: CATSANPPAVAGELFF. The CDR3 region has the DNA TGTGCCACCAGCGCGAACCCCCCCGCTGTGGCCGGGGAGCTGTTTTTT.